A single sample gave rise to the 11 T cell receptor beta chains below, sequenced in a study of blood T cell repertoires in COVID-19. Libraries were prepared by immunoSEQ multiplex PCR; TCRdb keeps only in-frame clonotypes and omits some of them. The table records 150,000 to 250,000 clones, roughly 82% of them present only once. Sequenced material: PBMCs or T cells enriched from blood (not recorded which). Receptors originate from a man aged 40-55 years who had recovered from COVID-19.

This clone was seen once. This chain links TRBV4-2 with TRBJ2-3; D may be TRBD2 (6 bases). The CDR3 length is 16 residues. The V end lost 3 bases, the J end lost 2 bases, and 15 bases lay between the germline ends. Germline V gene data show CDR1 as LGHNA and CDR2 as YNFKEQ. The CDR3 bases are TGTGCCAGCAGCCATTCCGGGACTCCTAACACAGATACGCAGTATTTT. This gives the protein CASSHSGTPNTDTQYF.

The chain couples TRBV27 to TRBJ1-5; tentative D call: TRBD1 (5 bases). Per germline, CDR1 MNHEY and CDR2 SMNVEV (reference sequence). This CDR3 spans 12 amino acids. The ends were cut back, 1 base at V and 9 bases at J, with 7 bases in the middle. CDR3 sequence: CASSLWGGPQHF. For the CDR3, the DNA is TGTGCCAGCAGTTTATGGGGGGGGCCCCAGCATTTT.

A note on this clone: The germline gene is not matched at one end of the junction; a read error may be the cause. V and J are TRBV6-2 or TRBV6-3 and TRBJ1-2; 11 positions agree with TRBD1. From germline, CDR1 is MNHEY and CDR2 SVGEGT. CDR3 length: 15 residues. CDR3 sequence: CASRYSGTGGYGYTF. The DNA of the CDR3 is TGTGCCAGCAGATACTCCGGGACAGGGGGCTATGGCTACACCTTC.

J is TRBJ1-2 and V is TRBV28; 7 nucleotides agree with TRBD1. Germline assignment: CDR1 MDHEN and CDR2 SYDVKM. The CDR3 consists of 16 residues. J gave up 3 bases and V 5 bases, and 12 bases lay outside the gene matches. CDR3 in amino acids: CASSRRGTAGYYGYTF. The CDR3 DNA reads TGTGCCAGCAGTCGACGAGGGACAGCAGGGTACTATGGCTACACCTTC.

This CDR3 is CASSPDRATNEKLFF. The CDR3 DNA follows: TGTGCCAGCAGCCCGGACAGGGCAACTAATGAAAAACTGTTTTTT. The chain has TRBV5-4 and TRBJ1-4; 8 bases map to TRBD1. This CDR3 is 15 amino acids long. CDR1 is SGHNT and CDR2 is YYREEE in the germline V gene (reference sequence). Trimming cost V 4 bases and J 0 bases; bases outside gene matches: 2.

The chain employs TRBV11-2 and TRBJ1-2; a possible D gene is TRBD1 (6 bases). Trimming pared 5 bases from V and 6 bases from J, leaving 22 bases between. The CDR3 sequence is 16 residues long. Germline CDR1 reads SGHAT; CDR2 reads FQNNGV. CDR3 sequence (DNA): TGTGCCAGCAGCCACTTAGGAGGGGGGGACGGCAATGGCTACACCTTC. It is translated as CASSHLGGGDGNGYTF. Full variable domain (missing parts from reference TRBV11-2 and TRBJ1-2): EAGVAQSPRYKIIEKRQSVAFWCNPISGHATLYWYQQILGQGPKLLIQFQNNGVVDDSQLPKDRFSAERLKGVDSTLKIQPAKLEDSAVYLCASSHLGGGDGNGYTFGSGTRLTVV.

This chain connects TRBV10-3 to TRBJ2-1; TRBD2 might be the D (5 bases). The ends were cut back, 10 bases at V and 12 bases at J, with 16 bases in the middle. The CDR3 covers 11 residues. Germline V gives CDR1 ENHRY, CDR2 SYGVKD. CDR3: CASQLEATQFF. The CDR3 nucleotides are TGTGCCAGCCAACTAGAGGCGACGCAGTTCTTC.

The CDR3 DNA reads TGTGCCAGCAGCCAAGCGTGGGGGGTTAGCAATCAGCCCCAGCATTTT. As protein: CASSQAWGVSNQPQHF. The rearrangement links TRBV3-1 (or the pseudogene TRBV3-2) to TRBJ1-5, with D perhaps TRBD1 (5 bases). The CDR3 consists of 16 residues. V lost 1 base, J lost 0 bases, and 10 bases lay in between. Per germline, CDR1 LGHDT and CDR2 YNNKEL (reference sequence).

In DNA form, the CDR3 reads TGTGCCAGCAGCTCCTTCGGGGGGGGCACCTACGAGCAGTACGTC. It is translated as CASSSFGGGTYEQYV. The chain is built from TRBV5-6 and TRBJ2-7, with 8 bases aligning to TRBD2. From germline, CDR1 is SGHDT and CDR2 YYEEEE. The CDR3 sequence is 15 residues long. V lost 3 bases, J lost 2 bases, and 7 bases stayed unmatched.

V is TRBV9 and J is TRBJ2-3; no firm D call. The germline CDR1 and CDR2 sequences are SGDLS and YYNGEE. This CDR3 is 13 amino acids long. The V gene lost 4 bases and the J gene lost 9 bases, with 15 bases spanning the gap. This chain's CDR3 is CASSISESVTQYF. The CDR3 nucleotides are TGTGCCAGCAGCATATCTGAGTCGGTGACGCAGTATTTT.

The chain links TRBV29-1 to TRBJ1-5, with D perhaps TRBD1 (5 bases). Germline V gene lookup returns CDR1 SQVTM and CDR2 ANQGSEA. This CDR3 is built from 14 residues. Trimming shortened V by 4 bases and J by 5 bases, and 15 bases separated the two germline ends. This CDR3 reads CSVGGTAGDQPQHF. CDR3 nucleotide sequence: TGCAGCGTTGGGGGGACTGCAGGCGATCAGCCCCAGCATTTT.